This T cell receptor (beta chain) was obtained from a study of OX40 agonist ivuxolimab in advanced cancers. Study at large: Patients enrolled in dose escalation were diagnosed with hepatocellular carcinoma, melanoma, renal cell or head and neck cancer.

Generated by immunoSEQ multiplex PCR, the TCRdb table keeps only in-frame clones and is missing some. The sample lists roughly 50,000 clones; roughly 90% were seen once. Per the germline V gene, CDR1 is SGHNT and CDR2 is YENEEA. V shed 5 bases and J 7 bases; nucleotides not matched to a gene: 8. The CDR3 runs 14 residues. Sequenced here: CD4+ or CD8+ T cells sorted from blood, sampled in a trial of the OX40 agonist ivuxolimab. This TCR was sampled from an adult with an advanced solid tumor such as melanoma, head and neck, liver or kidney cancer. The chain joins TRBV11-3 to TRBJ2-3; 8 positions agree with TRBD1. DNA for the CDR3: TGTGCCAGCAGCGTGGACAGGGAGCCACATACGCAGTATTTT. This codes for CASSVDREPHTQYF.